This is a list of T cell receptor beta chains from one sample in a study of cytomegalovirus exposure and HLA in healthy donors. Produced via immunoSEQ multiplex PCR; TCRdb's table is partial and in-frame only. The sample holds about 150,000 clones, roughly 86% seen once. Source material: PBMCs. The receptors derive from a human donor in good health. Each CDR3 is given with its conserved first and last residue. A D gene is named only where the DNA matches it firmly. Some rows have no size entry. The others give once, few or many, or a class for an expanded clone.

clone size,J gene,V gene,D gene,CDR3 DNA,CDR3 protein
few,TRBJ1-1,TRBV7-2,NA,TGTGCCAGCAGCTTCCCTAACACTGAAGCTTTCTTT,CASSFPNTEAFF
once,TRBJ2-1,TRBV6-5,TRBD1,TGTGCCAGCAGCCTCAGGACAGGGCGGAATGAGCAGTTCTTC,CASSLRTGRNEQFF
NA,TRBJ1-1,TRBV4-2,TRBD1,TGTGCCAGCAGCCAAGATACAGGGGGAGCTTTCTTT,CASSQDTGGAFF
few,TRBJ1-1,TRBV5-6,NA,TGTGCCAGCAGCTGGGGACTTAACACTGAAGCTTTCTTT,CASSWGLNTEAFF
NA,TRBJ1-1,TRBV10-2,NA,TGCGCCAGCAGTGAGTCGGGCCTTGAAGCTTTCTTT,CASSESGLEAFF
NA,TRBJ2-1,TRBV28,TRBD1,TGTGCCAGCAGTCGAAACAGGGGCCCCTACAATGAGCAGTTCTTC,CASSRNRGPYNEQFF
NA,TRBJ2-2,TRBV19,NA,TGTGCCAGTAGTCCCCTAACTGCGAACACCGGGGAGCTGTTTTTT,CASSPLTANTGELFF
NA,TRBJ2-5,TRBV7-2,NA,TGTGCCAGCAGCCTTATTGAGACCCAGTACTTC,CASSLIETQYF
NA,TRBJ2-1,TRBV6-1,NA,TGTGCCAGCAGTGAGTGGGACTTGAGTGGAAATGAGCAGTTCTTC,CASSEWDLSGNEQFF
NA,TRBJ2-7,TRBV18,TRBD2,TGTGCCAGCTCACCCCGAGGACTAGTTGGTCCCTACGAGCAGTACTTC,CASSPRGLVGPYEQYF
few,TRBJ1-6,TRBV2,NA,TGTGCCAGCAGTGATACAGGGTATAATTCACCCCTCCACTTT,CASSDTGYNSPLHF
NA,TRBJ1-5,TRBV28,NA,TGTGCCAGCAGTTTTGGGGCGGTTGGGTATCAGCCCCAGCATTTT,CASSFGAVGYQPQHF
NA,TRBJ1-4,TRBV9,NA,TGTGCCAGCAGCGCCGGACGTCGGGGGGATGAAAAACTGTTTTTT,CASSAGRRGDEKLFF
NA,TRBJ1-5,TRBV6-5,NA,TGTGCCAGCAGTTACGGAGGGAATCAGCCCCAGCATTTT,CASSYGGNQPQHF
NA,TRBJ2-1,TRBV6-5,NA,TGTGCCAGCAGTTACAGGGGAAGCAACTACAATGAGCAGTTCTTC,CASSYRGSNYNEQFF
NA,TRBJ2-7,TRBV7-8,TRBD1,TGTGCCAGCAGCTTAACAGGGGATTCCTACGAGCAGTACTTC,CASSLTGDSYEQYF
few,TRBJ1-5,TRBV4-1,NA,TGCGCCAGCAGCCAAGGGGCCAGGGGCAATCAGCCCCAGCATTTT,CASSQGARGNQPQHF
NA,TRBJ2-1,TRBV4-2,NA,TGTGCCAGCAGCCCCCCTAAGTACAATGAGCAGTTCTTC,CASSPPKYNEQFF
NA,TRBJ1-2,TRBV9,TRBD1,TGTGCCAGCAGCACCGGACAGGGCTATGGCTACACCTTC,CASSTGQGYGYTF
NA,TRBJ1-5,TRBV19,TRBD1,TGTGCCAGTAGAGTGGACAGGTGGAATCAGCCCCAGCATTTT,CASRVDRWNQPQHF
NA,TRBJ1-2,TRBV28,TRBD1,TGTGCCAGCAGTCCCAGGACAGGGGCGCGGGGCTACACCTTC,CASSPRTGARGYTF
NA,TRBJ1-1,TRBV11-2,NA,TGTGCCAGCAGAAGCCTAAAGAACACTGAAGCTTTCTTT,CASRSLKNTEAFF
NA,TRBJ1-5,TRBV7-9,TRBD1,TGTGCCAGCAGCTCCGGACAGGGGATAGTCGGACAGCCCCAGCATTTT,CASSSGQGIVGQPQHF
NA,TRBJ1-1,TRBV7-8,TRBD1,TGTGCCAGCAGCTTAGCGAGGGGACAGGGTGTCACTGAAGCTTTCTTT,CASSLARGQGVTEAFF
NA,TRBJ1-5,TRBV28,TRBD1,TGTGCCAGCAGTTTCGACAGGGTGAACCAGCCCCAGCATTTT,CASSFDRVNQPQHF
NA,TRBJ1-5,TRBV30,NA,TGTGCCTGGAGTGGTTCTTTTAATCAGCCCCAGCATTTT,CAWSGSFNQPQHF
NA,TRBJ1-1,TRBV5-1,TRBD1,TGCGCCAGCAGCTGGGACAGACTTACTGAAGCTTTCTTT,CASSWDRLTEAFF
NA,TRBJ2-1,TRBV19,NA,TGTGCCAGTACCTATGACTCGAGCTCCTACAATGAGCAGTTCTTC,CASTYDSSSYNEQFF
NA,TRBJ2-7,TRBV7-6,NA,TGTGCCAGCAGCCTGGGAGCCGACGAGCAGTACTTC,CASSLGADEQYF
NA,TRBJ2-1,TRBV7-2,TRBD2,TGTGCCAGCAGCCCCCGGGGAGGGAACACTGTAAATGAGCAGTTCTTC,CASSPRGGNTVNEQFF
NA,TRBJ2-7,TRBV19,TRBD1,TGTGCCAGTAGTATGGGCGGGGGACAGGGATCCCACGAGCAGTACTTC,CASSMGGGQGSHEQYF